A single sample gave rise to the 10 T cell receptor beta chains below, sequenced in a study of T cell clonality in common variable immunodeficiency. TCRdb's table, derived via immunoSEQ multiplex PCR, lists solely in-frame clones and lacks some. This sample has some 52,000 clones, each found more than once. The sequenced sample consisted of peripheral blood mononuclear cells. The source of these receptors is a person between 18 and 75 years old in good health.

This clone was picked up many times. The CDR3 goes on 3 residues after the read ends, and that part is filled in from the germline J gene. V is TRBV30 and J is TRBJ1-4, with TRBD1 matching 10 bases. V was clipped by 4 bases and J by 6 bases; unmatched bases: 5. The CDR3 runs 14 residues. Germline V lookup: CDR1 GTSNPN, CDR2 SVGIG (reference sequence). The DNA read from the CDR3 is TGTGCCTGGAATCCGGGACAGGGGTATGAAAAA. It translates to CAWNPGQGYEK. The complete CDR3 protein is CAWNPGQGYEKLFF.

This clone occurred many times. The read comes to an end 3 residues before the CDR3 does, leaving the germline J gene to fill in the end. V is TRBV30 and J is TRBJ2-1, with TRBD2 matching over 10 bases. From germline, CDR1 is GTSNPN and CDR2 SVGIG (reference sequence). The CDR3 is 16 amino acids. V lost 0 bases to trimming and J lost 4 bases; unmatched junction nucleotides: 6. The part of the CDR3 DNA that was read is TGTGCCTGGAGTGTAAGCGGGGGGGGGCTATACAATGAG. It codes for CAWSVSGGGLYNE. The full CDR3 is CAWSVSGGGLYNEQFF.

This clone came up many times. The missing CDR3 end, 3 residues past where the read stops, is filled in from the germline J gene. V gene TRBV2 combines with J gene TRBJ2-3; 14 bases map to TRBD2. The ends lost 9 bases at V and 0 bases at J; junction bases unmatched: 8. The CDR3 is 17 amino acids. CDR1 is SNHLY and CDR2 is FYNNEI in the germline V gene. The CDR3 sequence is CARARLAGGPSTDTQYF. The CDR3 bases that were read are TGTGCCAGAGCCAGACTAGCGGGAGGGCCTAGCACAGATACG. The full variable domain, in which reference TRBV2 and TRBJ2-3 provide the parts outside the CDR3, is EPEVTQTPSHQVTQMGQEVILRCVPISNHLYFYWYRQILGQKVEFLVSFYNNEISEKSEIFDDQFSVERPDGSNFTLKIRSTKLEDSAMYFCARARLAGGPSTDTQYFGPGTRLTVL.

About this clone itself: The read terminates 3 residues ahead of where the CDR3 ends, so the germline J gene completes it. The genes are TRBV30 and TRBJ1-1; D is possibly TRBD1 (5 bases). This CDR3 is built from 17 residues. CDR1 and CDR2 from the germline V gene are GTSNPN and SVGIG (reference sequence). The V end lost 0 bases, the J end lost 2 bases, and 19 bases lay between the germline ends. The CDR3 bases that were read are TGTGCCTGGAGTGTACAACAGGTGATAGATTTAAACACTGAA. Amino acid sequence: CAWSVQQVIDLNTE. The whole CDR3 protein is CAWSVQQVIDLNTEAFF.

There are many counts of this clone. Read coverage stops 3 residues before the CDR3 terminus; the germline J gene supplies the remainder. The V call is TRBV11-2, the J call TRBJ2-7; 9 bases line up with TRBD1. Germline V gene sequence: CDR1 SGHAT, CDR2 FQNNGV. Trimming cost V 5 bases and J 4 bases; bases outside gene matches: 6. This CDR3 has 14 amino acids. The covered CDR3 bases are TGTGCCAGCAGCGGGACAGGGAGGTTTTACGAG. As protein: CASSGTGRFYE. The full CDR3 reads CASSGTGRFYEQYF.

This clone was observed at least ten times. The CDR3 end is not reached by the read, which stops 3 residues before it; the germline J gene fills it in. The chain uses TRBV2 and TRBJ2-6; possible D gene TRBD2, 5 bases. The CDR3 spans 16 residues. The V and J ends lost 11 bases and 0 bases respectively, with 17 bases between them. The germline V gene encodes CDR1 SNHLY and CDR2 FYNNEI. The CDR3 DNA, read in part, is TGTGCCGGCAAATTTGAGCGGTCCTCTGGGGCCAACGTC. It translates to CAGKFERSSGANV. The entire CDR3 protein is CAGKFERSSGANVLTF.

This clone was detected many times. The sequence runs out 3 residues before the end of the CDR3; the remainder is reconstructed from the germline J gene. The rearrangement uses TRBV30 and TRBJ2-2; 11 positions agree with TRBD1. The CDR3 extends over 15 amino acids. CDR1 and CDR2 from the germline V gene are GTSNPN and SVGIG (reference sequence). The CDR3 is CAWSAFGTGGGKLFF. CDR3 DNA (partial): TGTGCCTGGAGTGCCTTTGGGACAGGGGGTGGAAAG.

Many counts were recorded for this clone. The read finishes 3 residues shy of the CDR3 end, and the germline J gene is used to complete it. V and J are TRBV10-3 and TRBJ2-2, with D maybe TRBD2 (5 bases). The CDR3 extends over 15 amino acids. V dropped 2 bases and J dropped 3 bases, with 10 bases sitting between them. Germline V gene data show CDR1 as ENHRY and CDR2 as SYGVKD. CDR3 amino acids: CAISEARTHTGELFF. The sequenced CDR3 bases are TGTGCCATCAGTGAGGCAAGGACTCACACCGGGGAG.

This clone was observed many times. The sequence runs out 3 residues before the end of the CDR3; the remainder is reconstructed from the germline J gene. The chain recombines TRBV12-3 or TRBV12-4 with TRBJ2-1, with 9 bases aligning to TRBD2. With V trimmed by 4 bases and J by 8 bases, 9 bases remained unmatched. The CDR3 totals 15 residues. The CDR3 here is CASSSTSGLWDEQFF. The covered CDR3 bases are TGTGCCAGCAGTTCGACTAGCGGTCTTTGGGATGAG.

This clone occurred many times. Read sequence stops 3 residues before the CDR3 end, and the germline J gene provides the missing end. The V gene is TRBV5-1, the J gene TRBJ2-1, with 13 bases identical to TRBD2. Per the germline V gene, CDR1 is SGHRS and CDR2 is YFSETQ. There are 15 residues in the CDR3. J gave up 6 bases and V 3 bases, and 3 bases lay outside the gene matches. The CDR3 spells CASSSGLAGVNEQFF. Partial CDR3 DNA: TGCGCCAGCAGCTCTGGACTAGCGGGAGTCAATGAG.